These 16 T cell receptor beta chains came from one sample sequenced in a study of blood T cell repertoires in COVID-19. Profiling relied on immunoSEQ multiplex PCR, and the TCRdb table lists in-frame clones only, not all of them. Among roughly 250,000 clones listed, approximately 83% were seen once. Sequencing was carried out using PBMCs or T cells enriched from blood (not recorded which). These TCRs come from a middle-aged woman with acute COVID-19.

The chain employs TRBV10-3 and TRBJ2-7, with a weak D call TRBD1 (5 bases). Germline lookup yields CDR1 ENHRY and CDR2 SYGVKD. This CDR3 contains 13 residues. V was clipped by 2 bases and J by 0 bases, with 5 bases between them. The CDR3 nucleotides read TGTGCCATCAGTGAGGACAGCTCCTACGAGCAGTACTTC. Protein sequence: CAISEDSSYEQYF.

The count of this clone is one. The chain links TRBV5-1 to TRBJ1-4; 7 bases line up with TRBD1. J was trimmed by 8 bases and V by 4 bases; bases with no gene match: 5. The CDR3 covers 13 residues. Per germline, CDR1 SGHRS and CDR2 YFSETQ. CDR3 in amino acids: CASSQGGQEKLFF. Here the CDR3 DNA reads TGCGCCAGCAGCCAGGGGGGACAGGAAAAACTGTTTTTT.

The V gene is TRBV5-4, the J gene TRBJ2-1, with 10 nucleotides matching TRBD2. Germline CDR1 is SGHNT and CDR2 is YYREEE (reference sequence). The J segment lost 9 bases and the V segment lost 6 bases, leaving 15 bases of the junction unmatched. This CDR3 comprises 16 residues. DNA of the CDR3: TGTGCCAGCACCTTTAGGACTAGCGGCTTCTCGGGTGAGCAGTTCTTC. Protein product: CASTFRTSGFSGEQFF.

This chain links TRBV5-5 with TRBJ1-3; the D is unclear. This CDR3 is 17 amino acids long. V was clipped by 3 bases and J by 2 bases, with 18 bases between them. The germline CDR1 and CDR2 sequences are SGHKS and YYEKEE (reference sequence). In DNA form, the CDR3 reads TGTGCCAGCAGCTCCGTGTGGAGCGGGGTAACTGGAAACACCATATATTTT. It yields the protein CASSSVWSGVTGNTIYF.

The CDR3 coding sequence is TGTGCCAGCAGCTTGGTACAGGAGTACACTGAAGCTTTCTTT. Translation: CASSLVQEYTEAFF. The chain links TRBV5-5 to TRBJ1-1, with D tentatively TRBD1 (5 bases). CDR1 is SGHKS and CDR2 is YYEKEE in the germline V gene (reference sequence). There are 14 residues in the CDR3. V gave up 0 bases and J gave up 3 bases, with 9 bases separating them. The whole variable domain, remainder taken from reference TRBV5-5 and TRBJ1-1, is DAGVTQSPTHLIKTRGQQVTLRCSPISGHKSVSWYQQVLGQGPQFIFQYYEKEERGRGNFPDRFSARQFPNYSSELNVNALLLGDSALYLCASSLVQEYTEAFFGQGTRLTVV.

V is TRBV30 and J is TRBJ1-3; D remains unclear. Germline V gene sequence: CDR1 GTSNPN, CDR2 SVGIG (reference sequence). The CDR3 has 13 amino acids. V gave up 4 bases and J gave up 2 bases, with 9 bases separating them. The DNA for the CDR3 is TGTGCCTGGAACGGCGGGACTGGAAACACCATATATTTT. This translates into CAWNGGTGNTIYF. Full variable domain (outside the CDR3, taken from reference TRBV30 and TRBJ1-3): SQTIHQWPATLVQPVGSPLSLECTVEGTSNPNLYWYRQAAGRGLQLLFYSVGIGQISSEVPQNLSASRPQDRQFILSSKKLLLSDSGFYLCAWNGGTGNTIYFGEGSWLTVV.

This clone has just a few counts. This sequence joins TRBV11-2 and TRBJ2-7, with D possibly matching TRBD2 (6 bases). Germline assignment: CDR1 SGHAT and CDR2 FQNNGV. Trimming stripped 1 base from V and 1 base from J, with 11 bases between. This CDR3 is 15 amino acids long. In DNA, the CDR3 is TGTGCCAGCAGCTTAGGCGGGGCCAGATCCTACGAGCAGTACTTC. Its protein is CASSLGGARSYEQYF. Full variable domain (outside the CDR3, taken from reference TRBV11-2 and TRBJ2-7): EAGVAQSPRYKIIEKRQSVAFWCNPISGHATLYWYQQILGQGPKLLIQFQNNGVVDDSQLPKDRFSAERLKGVDSTLKIQPAKLEDSAVYLCASSLGGARSYEQYFGPGTRLTVT.

The chain links TRBV7-2 to TRBJ2-7, with no clear D. Trimming pared 5 bases from V and 5 bases from J, leaving 16 bases between. CDR1 is SGHTA, CDR2 FQGNSA, per germline. CDR3 length: 14 amino acids. CDR3 sequence reads: CASSHGDTPDEQYF. The CDR3 DNA follows: TGTGCCAGCAGCCACGGCGACACCCCCGACGAGCAGTACTTC. The variable domain in full, with the rest retrieved from reference TRBV7-2 and TRBJ2-7, is GAGVSQSPSNKVTEKGKDVELRCDPISGHTALYWYRQSLGQGLEFLIYFQGNSAPDKSGLPSDRFSAERTGGSVSTLTIQRTQQEDSAVYLCASSHGDTPDEQYFGPGTRLTVT.

V and J are TRBV4-1 and TRBJ1-2; D gene ambiguous. The germline gives CDR1 MGHRA, CDR2 YSYEKL. V dropped 3 bases and J dropped 4 bases, with 15 bases sitting between them. The CDR3 consists of 15 residues. This CDR3 is CASSQVNSPTYGYTF. CDR3 sequence (DNA): TGCGCCAGCAGCCAGGTTAACAGTCCAACCTATGGCTACACCTTC.

This clone was picked up one time. The chain uses TRBV4-2 and TRBJ1-3, with D uncertain. The length of the CDR3 is 16 residues. Trimming took 0 bases from V and 3 from J, leaving 12 bases between them. Germline values: CDR1 LGHNA, CDR2 YNFKEQ. DNA for the CDR3: TGTGCCAGCAGCCAAGACGACTTCATTAGTGGAAACACCATATATTTT. Residues: CASSQDDFISGNTIYF.

V gene TRBV3-1 (or the pseudogene TRBV3-2) combines with J gene TRBJ2-1; a possible D gene is TRBD1 (6 bases). The CDR3 sequence is 18 residues long. The germline V gene encodes CDR1 LGHDT and CDR2 YNNKEL (reference sequence). V was pared by 1 base and J by 5 bases, with 21 bases between. CDR3 nucleotides: TGTGCCAGCAGCCAAGTGGGACACTCTCGGGGTTCCAACAATGAGCAGTTCTTC. Translation gives CASSQVGHSRGSNNEQFF.

The V call is TRBV12-5, the J call TRBJ2-7; TRBD2 agrees at 9 bases. The ends lost 7 bases at V and 5 bases at J; junction bases unmatched: 12. The V gene's germline CDR1 is LGHNT and CDR2 FRNRAP. CDR3 length: 15 residues. For the CDR3, the DNA is TGTGCTAGTGCCCTAAATAGCGGGAGTACCCACGAGCAGTACTTC. Translating gives CASALNSGSTHEQYF.

This clone was recorded once. The chain uses TRBV5-1 and TRBJ2-7, with 12 bases that match TRBD2. The length of the CDR3 is 15 residues. Germline loops: CDR1 SGHRS, CDR2 YFSETQ. After removal of 4 bases from V and 3 bases from J, the junction contained 5 bases not matched to a gene. DNA for the CDR3: TGCGCCAGCAGCCCAAGGACTAGCGGGAACTACGAGCAGTACTTC. This codes for CASSPRTSGNYEQYF.

This chain connects TRBV29-1 to TRBJ1-1; unclear D gene. This CDR3 has 10 amino acids. V was pared by 5 bases and J by 7 bases, with 8 bases between. Per the germline V gene, CDR1 is SQVTM and CDR2 is ANQGSEA. The CDR3 reads CSVLTVEAFF. DNA of the CDR3: TGCAGCGTTCTAACAGTTGAAGCTTTCTTT.

This chain uses TRBV5-1 with TRBJ2-1; the match to TRBD2 covers 9 bases. CDR1 SGHRS and CDR2 YFSETQ come from the germline V gene. This CDR3 comprises 17 residues. Unmatched junction bases numbered 7, after V lost 0 bases and J lost 3 bases. The CDR3 here is CASSLAPSGTHYNEQFF. The CDR3 DNA is TGCGCCAGCAGCTTGGCCCCTAGCGGGACCCACTACAATGAGCAGTTCTTC.

The chain couples TRBV10-3 to TRBJ2-7; 15 bases line up with TRBD2. Germline V lookup: CDR1 ENHRY, CDR2 SYGVKD. J lost 4 bases, V lost 4 bases, and 11 bases had no gene match. The CDR3 runs 18 residues. As DNA, the CDR3 is TGTGCCATCAGTGGGGGGTCCGGGACTAGCGGGAGGAAGTACGAGCAGTACTTC. Translation: CAISGGSGTSGRKYEQYF.